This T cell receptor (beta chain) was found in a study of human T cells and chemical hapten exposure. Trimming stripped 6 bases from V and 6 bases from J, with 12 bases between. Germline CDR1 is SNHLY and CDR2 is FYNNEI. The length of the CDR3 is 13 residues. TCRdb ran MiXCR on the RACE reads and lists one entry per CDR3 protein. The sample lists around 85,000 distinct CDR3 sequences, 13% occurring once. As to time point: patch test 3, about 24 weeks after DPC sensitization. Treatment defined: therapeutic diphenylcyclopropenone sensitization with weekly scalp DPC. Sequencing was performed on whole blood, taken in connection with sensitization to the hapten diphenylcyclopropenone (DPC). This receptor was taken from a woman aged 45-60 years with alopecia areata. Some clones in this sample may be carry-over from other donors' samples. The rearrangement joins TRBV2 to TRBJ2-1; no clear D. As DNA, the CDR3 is TGTGCCAGCAGCCTCCACAGCCCCAATGAGCAGTTCTTC. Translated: CASSLHSPNEQFF.